This TCR beta chain was retrieved from a study of regulatory T cells in long-lasting Graves disease (dated by TCRdb to about 2021). With regard to the full study: Newly diagnosed Graves' disease patients had taken antithyroid drugs for less than 3 months. This study used TCR sequencing and RNA sequencing of peripheral blood to compare persistent Graves' disease patients against newly diagnosed Graves' disease patients. The study took place in China and was registered as a clinical trial. A total of roughly 35 samples were covered by TCR sequencing, comprising approximately 13 persistent and around 20 newly diagnosed Graves' disease patients.

The time point label, read with the paper, signifies: newly diagnosed GD, antithyroid drugs for less than 3 months. RNA was extracted from PBMCs in TRIzol for both TCR sequencing and RNA sequencing. The diagnosis of Graves' disease followed American Thyroid Association guidelines. Recruitment of patients was carried out at an endocrinology department in Xi'an, China. From each patient, 8 to 10 milliliters of peripheral blood was collected into an EDTA anticoagulant tube. Ficoll Paque Plus density gradient separation was used to isolate PBMCs, and no further T cell sorting was performed. An Agilent 2100 Bioanalyzer and agarose gel were used to check RNA quality, and a NanoDrop 2000 was used to measure RNA concentration. The paper as a whole reports these results and caveats: Peripheral blood alone was examined, since thyroid tissue, which constituted the primary lesion, could not be accessed. Persistent Graves' disease patients showed lower TCR Shannon entropy and fewer highly expanded clones than newly diagnosed patients, suggesting clonal expansion. A larger number of public clonotypes was shared among persistent patients (more than 2,500) than among newly diagnosed patients (approximately 930). Sequencing and analysis were limited to the TCR beta chain. The authors acknowledged the small sample size as a limitation that may reduce accuracy.

Receptor amplification or capture employed multiplex PCR. The sequencing machine was an Illumina HiSeq 4000. To build TCR beta libraries, CDR3 regions were amplified by Arm-PCR using iRepertoire HTBI primers. PCR products were gel purified before sequencing. The authors' pipeline ran thus. Gene usage analysis of CDR3 amino acid clonotypes used the approximately 62 TRBV and fewer than 15 TRBJ segments found across samples. COPE and FqMerger were used to merge filtered high-quality paired reads into contigs. BLAST was used to align contigs to the IMGT TRBV, TRBD and TRBJ reference genes, and CDR3 was defined following IMGT. Any clonotype with a frequency above 0.1% was classified as a highly expanded clone. Shannon entropy was used to measure repertoire diversity, and the Gini coefficient was used to measure V-J evenness. Public clonotypes were defined as clonotypes shared by more than one individual. The raw public data were reprocessed by TCRdb itself: fastp quality trimming at Q25, MiXCR clonotype calling, in-frame beta chains only. Under each unique CDR3 protein, matching rows form one entry showing the most common genes and DNA. These V and J calls are TCRdb output, not the study's own analysis. This sample holds 350,000 to 450,000 distinct CDR3 sequences; over 15% were observed only once. The ten largest clones represent 30% of the sample.

Ten or more counts support this clonotype. This receptor's antigen is unknown. Base qualities were left out, and no much larger clone turns up one base away. The sample was also reused in another study, on T cells in Graves' hyperthyroidism and ophthalmopathy. From that second study: Stable Graves' hyperthyroidism was defined as the absence of progression to ophthalmopathy over 18 months of follow-up. The hyperthyroidism patients were between 18 and 65 years old and newly diagnosed, with a disease duration of less than 2 months. Any patient with an uncontrolled infection, another autoimmune disease, pregnancy or lactation was excluded. Diagnoses relied on clinical symptoms, serum thyroxine and TRAb, thyroid ultrasound and orbital computed tomography. A first-round RT-PCR of the TCR CDR3 used the HTBI primer set with the Qiagen OneStep RT-PCR kit. Most expanded thyroid clonotypes (frequency above 0.001) were also found in blood, which suggests that blood repertoires may mirror thyroid immune responses. A model built on a 13 V-J signature distinguished ophthalmopathy from stable hyperthyroidism, reaching about 88% sensitivity and 81.08% specificity in cross-validation and 80%/75% in testing. In validation, progression to ophthalmopathy was predicted by the model with roughly 69% sensitivity and roughly 76% specificity, a median of roughly 6 months before onset. TCR V-J signatures able to tell the groups apart were searched for in a discovery cohort of about a hundred patients, of whom under 45 had Graves' ophthalmopathy and some 60 had stable Graves' hyperthyroidism. Whether ophthalmopathy could be predicted prospectively was tested in an independent validation cohort made up of roughly 20 hyperthyroidism patients plus 17 patients who later progressed to ophthalmopathy. The roughly 99 discovery patients were divided at random into training and test sets in a 7:3 ratio. Thyroid tissue and blood T-cell repertoires from six Graves' hyperthyroidism patients were also compared in the study. After sampling, hyperthyroidism patients received methimazole starting at 30 mg daily, and ophthalmopathy patients received high-dose intravenous methylprednisolone. Libraries were constructed in a second round of multiplex PCR, after which size selection and purification were performed. Paired-end sequencing of the libraries was performed with 100 bp reads on an Illumina HiSeq2000. Raw data were processed with SOAPnuke, discarding reads with adapters, uncalled bases, mean Phred below 15, or no exact constant-primer or identifier match. COPE v1.2.5 was used to merge the high-quality paired reads, and each unique nucleotide sequence was defined as a clonotype. Clonotypes were aligned to IMGT TRBV, TRBD and TRBJ reference segments using MiTCR v1.1. The analysis was restricted to V-J combinations with a frequency above 0.0001, which together covered just over 98% of the repertoires. A TCS score was defined as the ratio of F50 (clonal expansion) to E x V (chaos), with BLOSUM62-based TCRdist applied between CDR3 peptides within each V-J. Welch's t-statistics and random forest reduced roughly 500 V-J features to 13, which were used in a naive Bayes classifier (R e1071). No statistical method was used to fix the sample size in advance, and group allocation was not hidden from the investigators. According to the paper, TCR Vbeta CDR3 sequencing was carried out on roughly 130 peripheral blood samples, which came from 40 to 45 ophthalmopathy, around 74 hyperthyroidism and around 17 progressor patients.

The source is a man between 35 and 55 years old with Graves disease. Donor details come from another sample of the same person, matched by shared clones. Material: peripheral blood mononuclear cells (PBMCs), obtained at new diagnosis, from a patient treated with antithyroid drugs.

This receptor has the CDR3 CASSEVASGGAGGDEQYF. The DNA is TGTGCCAGCAGTGAAGTGGCTAGCGGGGGGGCCGGAGGTGACGAGCAGTACTTC. The sequence links TRBV2 to TRBJ2-7, and TRBD2 aligns with 12 junction nucleotides. The CDR3 holds 18 amino acids from the cysteine to the phenylalanine. CDR3 DNA is the only sequence kept; it has 54 bases, read in frame from the first base. V is pruned by 1 base and J by 5 bases, leaving 12 bases of the junction without a gene match. Looking up the germline V gene yields CDR1 SNHLY and CDR2 FYNNEI. The full variable domain, completed from the reference TRBV2 and TRBJ2-7 proteins outside the CDR3, reads EPEVTQTPSHQVTQMGQEVILRCVPISNHLYFYWYRQILGQKVEFLVSFYNNEISEKSEIFDDQFSVERPDGSNFTLKIRSTKLEDSAMYFCASSEVASGGAGGDEQYFGPGTRLTVT.